Presented here are 20 T cell receptor beta chains from one specimen sequenced in a study of OX40 agonist ivuxolimab in advanced cancers. TCRdb's table, derived via immunoSEQ multiplex PCR, lists solely in-frame clones and lacks some. This table has about 74,000 clones, roughly four fifths appearing once. Sample: CD4+ or CD8+ T cells sorted from blood, taken in a trial of the OX40 agonist ivuxolimab. The origin of the receptors is an adult with an advanced solid tumor such as melanoma, head and neck, liver or kidney cancer.

The V and J genes are TRBV28 and TRBJ2-7, with D tentatively TRBD1 (5 bases). CDR3 length equals 16 residues. Trimming pared 7 bases from V and 1 base from J, leaving 20 bases between. From germline, CDR1 is MDHEN and CDR2 SYDVKM. CDR3 amino acids: CASKGWSRKISYEQYF. DNA for the CDR3: TGTGCCAGCAAGGGGTGGAGCCGGAAAATATCCTACGAGCAGTACTTC.

This rearrangement joins TRBV6-1 to TRBJ1-6; D remains ambiguous. Germline CDR1 MNHNS, CDR2 SASEGT. V was pared by 2 bases and J by 10 bases, with 15 bases between. The CDR3 has 15 amino acids. CDR3 in DNA: TGTGCCAGCAGTGAACTCGGACCTGGCCCCTCACCCCTCCACTTT. It codes for CASSELGPGPSPLHF.

The chain has TRBV4-2 and TRBJ2-7; 11 positions agree with TRBD1. The CDR3 spans 16 residues. From germline, CDR1 is LGHNA and CDR2 YNFKEQ. With V trimmed by 4 bases and J by 4 bases, 9 bases remained unmatched. CDR3 protein: CASSLMDRGRAYEQYF. In nucleotides, the CDR3 is TGTGCCAGCAGCCTGATGGACAGGGGGCGCGCATACGAGCAGTACTTC.

The chain combines TRBV4-1 with TRBJ2-7; TRBD2 might be the D (6 bases). The V gene lost 1 base and the J gene lost 5 bases, with 9 bases spanning the gap. The CDR3 loop spans 13 amino acids. Germline assignment: CDR1 MGHRA and CDR2 YSYEKL. The CDR3 DNA reads as TGCGCCAGCAGCCAAGTGGAGGGAAACGAGCAGTACTTC. Its protein is CASSQVEGNEQYF.

The chain has TRBV6-1 and TRBJ1-4, with D possibly TRBD1 on 6 matching bases. Germline-derived CDR1 and CDR2 are MNHNS and SASEGT. The length of the CDR3 is 18 residues. V was shortened by 3 bases and J by 11 bases, with 28 bases between the two germline ends. The DNA of the CDR3 is TGTGCCAGCAGTGACCTATACTACCAAGGGCAGGGGCCTAAGAAACTGTTTTTT. Translated: CASSDLYYQGQGPKKLFF.

This chain connects TRBV28 to TRBJ2-7; 9 bases are shared with TRBD1. The junction had 7 bases not matched to a gene; V was cut back by 6 bases and J by 1 base. This CDR3 spans 15 amino acids. The germline CDR1 and CDR2 sequences are MDHEN and SYDVKM. The CDR3 spells CASSNRGPKSYEQYF. The CDR3 DNA sequence: TGTGCCAGCAGCAACAGGGGGCCAAAATCCTACGAGCAGTACTTC.

The chain combines TRBV28 with TRBJ2-7; TRBD2 agrees at 7 bases. Trimming cost V 5 bases and J 2 bases; bases outside gene matches: 3. Germline assignment: CDR1 MDHEN and CDR2 SYDVKM. This CDR3 contains 13 residues. The CDR3 bases are TGTGCCAGCAGTGCGGCGGGAGCCTACGAGCAGTACTTC. Protein product: CASSAAGAYEQYF. Filled out from reference TRBV28 and TRBJ2-7, the complete variable domain reads DVKVTQSSRYLVKRTGEKVFLECVQDMDHENMFWYRQDPGLGLRLIYFSYDVKMKEKGDIPEGYSVSREKKERFSLILESASTNQTSMYLCASSAAGAYEQYFGPGTRLTVT.

V usage is TRBV7-2 and J usage is TRBJ2-4; 7 bases map to TRBD1. CDR1 and CDR2 (germline): SGHTA, FQGNSA. The CDR3 has 12 amino acids. V lost 5 bases and J lost 9; bases outside the gene matches: 4. DNA of the CDR3: TGTGCCAGCAGCCTAGGACAGGTCATTCAGTACTTC. This sequence encodes CASSLGQVIQYF.

This clone was seen only once. The V gene is TRBV28, the J gene TRBJ2-7; possible D gene TRBD2, 5 bases. V dropped 8 bases and J dropped 0 bases, with 11 bases sitting between them. CDR3 length equals 13 residues. Germline-derived CDR1 and CDR2 are MDHEN and SYDVKM. The CDR3 loop reads CASEQEGSYEQYF. The CDR3 coding sequence is TGTGCCAGCGAGCAAGAGGGCTCCTACGAGCAGTACTTC. Full variable domain (remainder filled in from reference TRBV28 and TRBJ2-7): DVKVTQSSRYLVKRTGEKVFLECVQDMDHENMFWYRQDPGLGLRLIYFSYDVKMKEKGDIPEGYSVSREKKERFSLILESASTNQTSMYLCASEQEGSYEQYFGPGTRLTVT.

V gene TRBV2 combines with J gene TRBJ1-2; tentatively, D is TRBD1 (5 bases). V lost 6 bases and J 1 base, leaving 9 bases between the germline ends. The CDR3 has 13 residues. Germline CDR1 SNHLY, CDR2 FYNNEI. The CDR3 region has the DNA TGTGCCAGCAGAGTACAGGTTAACTATGGCTACACCTTC. Protein sequence: CASRVQVNYGYTF.

In nucleotides, the CDR3 is TGCGCCAGCAGCCTTATCAGGGGGCATGATTCACCCCTCCACTTT. It translates to CASSLIRGHDSPLHF. The chain carries TRBV4-1 and TRBJ1-6; 8 bases agree with TRBD1. V shed 4 bases and J 8 bases; nucleotides not matched to a gene: 7. The CDR3 runs to 15 residues. Germline V CDR1 and CDR2: MGHRA, YSYEKL.

V and J are TRBV5-6 and TRBJ1-6, with 10 nucleotides matching TRBD1. V was pared by 1 base and J by 10 bases, with 5 bases of the junction left unmatched. Germline assignment: CDR1 SGHDT and CDR2 YYEEEE. The CDR3 is 15 amino acids. CDR3 sequence: CASSLPGTGVSPLHF. Here the CDR3 DNA reads TGTGCCAGCAGCTTGCCCGGGACAGGGGTGTCACCCCTCCACTTT.

The chain links TRBV7-2 to TRBJ2-3; the match to TRBD2 covers 8 bases. CDR1 SGHTA and CDR2 FQGNSA come from the germline V gene. Trimming cost V 5 bases and J 5 bases; bases outside gene matches: 9. The CDR3 runs 15 residues. The chain's CDR3 is CASSNPGGPGDTQYF. The CDR3 bases are TGTGCCAGCAGCAATCCGGGGGGGCCGGGAGATACGCAGTATTTT.

Concerning this clone: The junction departs from the called germline gene at one end, perhaps through a read error. V is TRBV18 and J is TRBJ2-5; D is undetermined. There are 11 residues in the CDR3. Germline CDR1 is KGHSH and CDR2 is LQKENI. CDR3 DNA sequence: TGTGCCAGCTCTCCACAAGAGACCCAGTACTTC. Translation gives CASSPQETQYF.

This sequence joins TRBV9 and TRBJ1-2; D ambiguous. CDR1 SGDLS and CDR2 YYNGEE come from the germline V gene. This CDR3 is 12 amino acids long. With 0 bases removed from V and 6 bases from J, the gap between germline ends came to 6 bases. CDR3 region: CASSVDLNGYTF. CDR3 in DNA: TGTGCCAGCAGCGTAGACCTAAATGGCTACACCTTC. Complete variable domain (other parts from reference TRBV9 and TRBJ1-2): DSGVTQTPKHLITATGQRVTLRCSPRSGDLSVYWYQQSLDQGLQFLIQYYNGEERAKGNILERFSAQQFPDLHSELNLSSLELGDSALYFCASSVDLNGYTFGSGTRLTVV.

CDR3 residues: CASSLGGRGHFNQPQHF. Here the CDR3 DNA reads TGTGCCAGCAGTTTAGGAGGTAGGGGCCACTTCAATCAGCCCCAGCATTTT. The rearrangement uses TRBV28 and TRBJ1-5, with TRBD1 as a possible D gene (5 bases). Deletions cut 2 bases from V and 3 bases from J, with 17 bases between. The CDR3 covers 17 residues. Germline CDR1 is MDHEN and CDR2 is SYDVKM.

The chain uses TRBV5-6 and TRBJ2-7; 7 bases map to TRBD2. The germline V gene has CDR1 SGHDT and CDR2 YYEEEE. This CDR3 region has 14 residues. The V gene end was trimmed by 3 bases and the J gene end by 2 bases; junction bases not matched to a gene: 5. DNA of the CDR3: TGTGCCAGCAGCTCAAGAGCGGGGCCCTACGAGCAGTACGTC. As protein: CASSSRAGPYEQYV.

This clone has a single count. The rearrangement links TRBV5-1 to TRBJ2-4; 7 nucleotides line up with TRBD1. V dropped 5 bases and J dropped 10; count of bases not matched to a gene: 9. CDR1 SGHRS and CDR2 YFSETQ come from the germline V gene. The CDR3 is 13 amino acids. CDR3 amino acids: CASREQGLGIQYF. CDR3 in DNA: TGCGCCAGCAGAGAACAGGGGCTGGGGATTCAGTACTTC.

The V call is TRBV11-2, the J call TRBJ2-3, with D tentatively TRBD1 (6 bases). The germline gives CDR1 SGHAT, CDR2 FQNNGV. Trimming removed 1 base from V and 2 bases from J, with 10 bases in between. The CDR3 consists of 15 residues. This chain's CDR3 is CASSLADRFTDTQYF. CDR3 DNA sequence: TGTGCCAGCAGCTTAGCAGACAGGTTCACAGATACGCAGTATTTT.

This clone has a single count. This chain uses TRBV28 with TRBJ2-5; TRBD2 aligns across 8 bases. The CDR3 covers 17 residues. The V and J ends lost 4 bases and 2 bases, in that order; junction bases with no gene match: 12. Germline CDR1 reads MDHEN; CDR2 reads SYDVKM. The CDR3 DNA reads TGTGCCAGCAGTTCCCGGTATGGAAGCGGGGGTCAAGAGACCCAGTACTTC. Protein product: CASSSRYGSGGQETQYF.